The 30 T cell receptor beta chains in this list originate from one sample, sequenced in a study of shared clonotypes between healthy human individuals (dated by TCRdb to about 2020). Library creation used the immunoSEQ multiplex PCR assay. TCRdb's version of the immuneACCESS table is confined to in-frame rearrangements and falls short of the full clone set. An unresolved V gene accounts for under half of the shortfall where checked; the remainder is of unknown origin. This sample holds around 990,000 clones; about 72% were observed only once. The ten largest clones represent about 0.89% of the sample. What was sequenced was memory CD4+ T cells from PBMCs. The cell subset or site label corresponds to: CD45RA-negative fraction. All receptors derive from a young man in good health. Some clones in this sample may be carry-over from other donors' samples.

The chain employs TRBV16 and TRBJ1-1; D gene unclear. This CDR3 comprises 13 residues. Germline V lookup: CDR1 KGHSY, CDR2 FQNENV. The V gene lost 0 bases and the J gene lost 8 bases, with 10 bases spanning the gap. CDR3 in amino acids: CASSQSYSSEAFF. In nucleotides, the CDR3 is TGTGCCAGCAGCCAATCTTACAGCTCCGAAGCTTTCTTT.

This sequence joins TRBV28 and TRBJ2-1; no reliable D call. CDR1 and CDR2 (germline): MDHEN, SYDVKM. CDR3 length: 15 residues. V lost 6 bases, J lost 0 bases, and 12 bases lay in between. This CDR3 reads CASRTGPISYNEQFF. CDR3 DNA sequence: TGTGCCAGCAGGACGGGCCCCATCTCCTACAATGAGCAGTTCTTC.

V gene TRBV10-2 combines with J gene TRBJ2-7, with D possibly matching TRBD1 (6 bases). The CDR3 contains 17 residues. Per germline, CDR1 WSHSY and CDR2 SAAADI. Trimming removed 5 bases from V and 0 bases from J, with 20 bases in between. Here the CDR3 DNA reads TGCGCCAGCAGTTCAATCGCCCGGACAGCCGGCTCCTACGAGCAGTACTTC. Amino acids: CASSSIARTAGSYEQYF.

V is TRBV2 and J is TRBJ2-7, with 10 bases identical to TRBD1. This CDR3 has 13 residues. V lost 8 bases to trimming and J lost 0 bases; unmatched junction nucleotides: 1. The germline V gene has CDR1 SNHLY and CDR2 FYNNEI. The CDR3 region has the DNA TGTGCCAGCGGGGACAGGGGCTCCTACGAGCAGTACTTC. It codes for CASGDRGSYEQYF. The whole variable domain, filled in from reference TRBV2 and TRBJ2-7, reads EPEVTQTPSHQVTQMGQEVILRCVPISNHLYFYWYRQILGQKVEFLVSFYNNEISEKSEIFDDQFSVERPDGSNFTLKIRSTKLEDSAMYFCASGDRGSYEQYFGPGTRLTVT.

The chain has TRBV27 and TRBJ2-2; D is possibly TRBD1 (6 bases). V lost 7 bases and J lost 5, with 20 bases in between. In germline, CDR1 is MNHEY, CDR2 SMNVEV (reference sequence). This CDR3 comprises 16 residues. As DNA, the CDR3 is TGTGCCAGCACCAGACTTGGACAGTTGCAGACCGGGGAGCTGTTTTTT. It yields the protein CASTRLGQLQTGELFF.

The rearrangement uses TRBV4-2 and TRBJ2-1; 7 nucleotides line up with TRBD2. CDR1 and CDR2 (germline): LGHNA, YNFKEQ. Trimming took 0 bases from V and 5 from J; bases not matched to a gene: 4. The CDR3 has 15 residues. The CDR3 protein is CASSQDGTTDNEQFF. The CDR3 DNA is TGTGCCAGCAGCCAAGACGGGACTACCGACAATGAGCAGTTCTTC.

The chain carries TRBV5-1 and TRBJ2-5, with 7 bases that match TRBD2. This CDR3 is built from 12 residues. Germline values: CDR1 SGHRS, CDR2 YFSETQ. Germline trimming cut 3 bases from V and 4 bases from J; bases unmatched to any gene: 0. The CDR3 bases are TGCGCCAGCAGCTGGGGGGGAGAGACCCAGTACTTC. Translating it yields CASSWGGETQYF.

Comments on this clone: The identical CDR3 is also encoded by other nucleotide sequences in the sample. The chain joins TRBV19 to TRBJ1-5; no reliable D call. CDR1 and CDR2 from the germline V gene are LNHDA and SQIVND (reference sequence). Between the trimmed V and J ends, which lost 6 bases and 2 bases, there was a span of 8 bases. There are 13 residues in the CDR3. The CDR3 DNA reads as TGTGCCAGTAGCGGAGGAGGCAATCAGCCCCAGCATTTT. Protein sequence: CASSGGGNQPQHF.

This clone was seen a handful of times. The rearrangement uses TRBV9 and TRBJ2-1; TRBD2 matches at 8 bases. The CDR3 is 13 residues long. With V trimmed by 1 base and J by 14 bases, 8 bases remained unmatched. Germline CDR1 and CDR2: SGDLS and YYNGEE. The CDR3 loop reads CASSVSGSPGKFF. CDR3 bases: TGTGCCAGCAGCGTAAGCGGGAGCCCCGGAAAGTTCTTC.

V is TRBV6-1 and J is TRBJ2-5, with D uncertain. The germline V gene encodes CDR1 MNHNS and CDR2 SASEGT. V was shortened by 7 bases and J by 1 base, with 13 bases between the two germline ends. This CDR3 contains 14 residues. CDR3 in amino acids: CASKREESQETQYF. The DNA for the CDR3 is TGTGCCAGCAAAAGAGAAGAGTCCCAAGAGACCCAGTACTTC.

The V and J genes are TRBV4-1 and TRBJ2-5, with TRBD2 matching over 11 bases. Germline assignment: CDR1 MGHRA and CDR2 YSYEKL. The J segment lost 13 bases and the V segment lost 2 bases, leaving 6 bases of the junction unmatched. The CDR3 sequence is 13 residues long. CDR3 DNA: TGCGCCAGCAGCCAACTAGCGGGAGGTGTGCGGTACTTC. This gives the protein CASSQLAGGVRYF.

This chain joins TRBV5-1 and TRBJ2-7; D is uncertain. V was clipped by 4 bases and J by 5 bases, with 16 bases between them. Germline V gives CDR1 SGHRS, CDR2 YFSETQ. CDR3 length equals 14 residues. CDR3 protein: CASSPHANSDEQYF. As DNA, the CDR3 is TGCGCCAGCAGCCCACATGCGAACAGTGACGAGCAGTACTTC.

CDR3 amino acids: CAISELPTGELFF. The CDR3 DNA reads TGTGCCATCAGTGAGCTCCCGACCGGGGAGCTGTTTTTT. The rearrangement links TRBV10-3 to TRBJ2-2; D uncertain. Germline assignment: CDR1 ENHRY and CDR2 SYGVKD. This CDR3 spans 13 amino acids. V was cut by 2 bases and J by 5 bases, with 6 bases left in between.

The chain employs TRBV27 and TRBJ2-1; 12 bases line up with TRBD2. The junction had 8 bases not matched to a gene; V was cut back by 5 bases and J by 6 bases. Germline V gene data show CDR1 as MNHEY and CDR2 as SMNVEV (reference sequence). This CDR3 has 16 amino acids. The CDR3 bases are TGTGCCAGCAGTACACTAGCGGGGGGCGGGGGCAATGAGCAGTTCTTC. Its translation: CASSTLAGGGGNEQFF.

This sequence joins TRBV29-1 and TRBJ2-3; D may be TRBD2 (6 bases). Trimming stripped 7 bases from V and 2 bases from J, with 16 bases between. CDR1 SQVTM and CDR2 ANQGSEA come from the germline V gene. The CDR3 sequence is 14 residues long. The CDR3 DNA is TGCAGCGGGCACGGCGGGACCTACACAGATACGCAGTATTTT. Protein product: CSGHGGTYTDTQYF.

As concerns this clone: At the DNA level, this CDR3 is encoded by other sequences in the same sample as well. V gene TRBV6-6 combines with J gene TRBJ2-1; the D is unclear. Deletions cut 2 bases from V and 8 bases from J, with 4 bases between. Germline V lookup: CDR1 MNHNY, CDR2 SVGAGI (reference sequence). The length of the CDR3 is 11 residues. CDR3 in amino acids: CASSYQDEQFF. The CDR3 DNA is TGTGCCAGCAGTTACCAAGATGAGCAGTTCTTC.

The chain links TRBV14 to TRBJ2-7; D is uncertain. Trimming took 0 bases from V and 4 from J, leaving 10 bases between them. Germline values: CDR1 SGHDN, CDR2 FVKESK. CDR3 length: 14 amino acids. The CDR3 region has the DNA TGTGCCAGCAGCCAAGAGTACCCGGTGTACGAGCAGTACTTC. Amino acid sequence: CASSQEYPVYEQYF.

With respect to this clone: A single base is all that separates this from a far larger clone, so a read error is likely. The rearrangement uses TRBV14 and TRBJ2-1, with a tentative D call TRBD1 (5 bases). The CDR3 is 12 amino acids. V was clipped by 5 bases and J by 4 bases, with 6 bases between them. Germline CDR1 is SGHDN and CDR2 is FVKESK. CDR3 sequence (DNA): TGTGCCAGCAGCTCAGGGTACAATGAGCAGTTCTTC. Encoded protein: CASSSGYNEQFF.

J is TRBJ2-1 and V is TRBV28; D call uncertain. CDR3 length equals 16 residues. Trimming stripped 1 base from V and 0 bases from J, with 10 bases between. The germline gives CDR1 MDHEN, CDR2 SYDVKM. The chain's CDR3 is CASSLLVSSSYNEQFF. In nucleotides, the CDR3 is TGTGCCAGCAGTTTATTGGTTTCGAGCTCCTACAATGAGCAGTTCTTC.

The chain links TRBV28 to TRBJ1-1, with D possibly TRBD1 on 6 matching bases. Trimming stripped 10 bases from V and 1 base from J, with 19 bases between. Looked up from germline, CDR1 is MDHEN and CDR2 is SYDVKM. The CDR3 extends over 15 amino acids. CDR3 coding DNA: TGTGCCACCCGAGGGGGGGCGTATCGGAACACTGAAGCTTTCTTT. This gives the protein CATRGGAYRNTEAFF.

This chain uses TRBV7-9 with TRBJ1-4; 9 bases align to TRBD1. Germline CDR1 is SEHNR and CDR2 is FQNEAQ (reference sequence). V was clipped by 3 bases and J by 3 bases; unmatched bases: 5. This CDR3 spans 16 amino acids. CDR3 amino acids: CASSLGQGIANEKLFF. The CDR3 DNA follows: TGTGCCAGCAGCTTGGGACAGGGTATAGCTAATGAAAAACTGTTTTTT.

This clone was observed a single time. This rearrangement joins TRBV13 to TRBJ2-7; tentative D call: TRBD2 (5 bases). V was trimmed by 5 bases and J by 9 bases, leaving 17 bases between them. The length of the CDR3 is 13 residues. Germline loops: CDR1 PRHDT, CDR2 FYEKMQ (reference sequence). CDR3 DNA sequence: TGTGCCAGCAGCCTCCGCGGGCCCCCGGGGCAGTACTTC. Its translation: CASSLRGPPGQYF.

The chain recombines TRBV19 with TRBJ1-1; D possibly corresponds to TRBD1 (6 bases). Germline values: CDR1 LNHDA, CDR2 SQIVND (reference sequence). The ends were cut back, 5 bases at V and 9 bases at J, with 19 bases in the middle. CDR3 length: 14 residues. The DNA for the CDR3 is TGTGCCAGTAGTGACTGGGGGCGCGAAACTAAAGCTTTCTTT. Residues: CASSDWGRETKAFF.

This clone appeared a single time. The chain uses TRBV19 and TRBJ2-2; TRBD2 aligns across 14 bases. The CDR3 sequence is 17 residues long. Germline CDR1 reads LNHDA; CDR2 reads SQIVND (reference sequence). The V segment lost 7 bases and the J segment 7 bases; nucleotides outside the gene matches: 11. The CDR3 loop is CASTETSGRASVGELFF. CDR3 bases: TGTGCCAGTACCGAGACTAGCGGGAGGGCCTCGGTCGGGGAGCTGTTTTTT.

This chain links TRBV11-2 with TRBJ2-1; 7 bases agree with TRBD2. Germline CDR1 SGHAT, CDR2 FQNNGV. The CDR3 is 14 amino acids. V lost 4 bases to trimming and J lost 9 bases; unmatched junction nucleotides: 9. The CDR3 DNA is TGTGCCAGCAGCTCGGGAACTAGCGACGCTGAGCAGTTCTTC. It codes for CASSSGTSDAEQFF.

This clone was counted many times. Distinct nucleotide sequences in the sample also encode this CDR3. The chain joins TRBV5-1 to TRBJ1-5, with no clear D. Germline CDR1 is SGHRS and CDR2 is YFSETQ. The CDR3 extends over 13 amino acids. Trimming took off 1 base at V and 5 bases at J, with 7 bases between the two ends. CDR3 nucleotides: TGCGCCAGCAGCTTGATTCCAGATCAGCCCCAGCATTTT. Translating gives CASSLIPDQPQHF.

A few counts support this clone. The J gene is TRBJ1-1, the V gene TRBV28, with D unclear. The CDR3 is 12 amino acids. V was shortened by 6 bases and J by 1 base, with 6 bases between the two germline ends. Germline CDR1 MDHEN, CDR2 SYDVKM. CDR3 residues: CASRLGNTEAFF. DNA for the CDR3: TGTGCCAGCAGACTAGGGAACACTGAAGCTTTCTTT. Full variable domain (rest looked up from reference TRBV28 and TRBJ1-1): DVKVTQSSRYLVKRTGEKVFLECVQDMDHENMFWYRQDPGLGLRLIYFSYDVKMKEKGDIPEGYSVSREKKERFSLILESASTNQTSMYLCASRLGNTEAFFGQGTRLTVV.

The rearrangement uses TRBV29-1 and TRBJ2-7; 12 bases are a match to TRBD2. V lost 4 bases to trimming and J lost 4 bases; unmatched junction nucleotides: 5. The CDR3 is made up of 14 amino acids. From germline, CDR1 is SQVTM and CDR2 ANQGSEA. DNA for the CDR3: TGCAGCGTTGTACTAGCGGGAGGTATATACGAGCAGTACTTC. It encodes CSVVLAGGIYEQYF.

The chain combines TRBV2 with TRBJ1-4; no definite D call. This CDR3 contains 13 residues. In germline, CDR1 is SNHLY, CDR2 FYNNEI. Trimming pared 9 bases from V and 3 bases from J, leaving 11 bases between. The CDR3 region has the DNA TGTGCCAGTGCGGTGGGCCCTAATGAAAAACTGTTTTTT. Its translation: CASAVGPNEKLFF.

This clone was counted once. V and J are TRBV12-5 and TRBJ2-6, with D possibly being TRBD1 (5 bases). The germline V and J ends were trimmed by 5 bases and 5 bases, with 22 bases remaining between them. This CDR3 spans 18 amino acids. Germline-derived CDR1 and CDR2 are LGHNT and FRNRAP. CDR3 residues: CASGVPDAGQSRANVLTF. The DNA for the CDR3 is TGTGCTAGTGGTGTGCCTGATGCAGGACAAAGTCGGGCCAACGTCCTGACTTTC.